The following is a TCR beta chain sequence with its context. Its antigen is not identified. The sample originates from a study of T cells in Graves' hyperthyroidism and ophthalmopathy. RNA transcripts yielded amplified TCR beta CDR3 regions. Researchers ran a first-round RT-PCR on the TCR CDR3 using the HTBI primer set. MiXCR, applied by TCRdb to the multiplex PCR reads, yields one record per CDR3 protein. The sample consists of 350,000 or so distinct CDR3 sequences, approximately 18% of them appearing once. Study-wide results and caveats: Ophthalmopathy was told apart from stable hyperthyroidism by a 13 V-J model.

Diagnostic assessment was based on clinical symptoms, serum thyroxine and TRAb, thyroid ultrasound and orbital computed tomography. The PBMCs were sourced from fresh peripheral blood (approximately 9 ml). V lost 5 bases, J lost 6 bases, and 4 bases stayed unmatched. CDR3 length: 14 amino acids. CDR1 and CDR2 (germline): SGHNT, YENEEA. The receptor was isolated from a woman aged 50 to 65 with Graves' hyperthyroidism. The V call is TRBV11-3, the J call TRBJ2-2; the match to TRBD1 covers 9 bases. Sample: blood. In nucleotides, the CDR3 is TGTGCCAGCAGCCGGACAGGGGCGGCCGGGGAGCTGTTTTTT. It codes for CASSRTGAAGELFF.